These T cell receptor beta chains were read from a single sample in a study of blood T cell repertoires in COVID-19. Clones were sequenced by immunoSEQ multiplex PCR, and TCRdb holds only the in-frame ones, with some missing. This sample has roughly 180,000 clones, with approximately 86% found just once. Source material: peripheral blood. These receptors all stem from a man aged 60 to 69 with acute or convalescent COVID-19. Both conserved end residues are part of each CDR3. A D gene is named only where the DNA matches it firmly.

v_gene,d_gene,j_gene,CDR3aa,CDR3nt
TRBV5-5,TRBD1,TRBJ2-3,CASSRDRVLDTQYF,TGTGCCAGCAGCCGCGACAGGGTACTAGATACGCAGTATTTT
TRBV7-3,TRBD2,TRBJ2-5,CASSPRSTSGRRNRETQYF,TGTGCCAGCAGCCCCCGTTCGACTAGCGGGAGGAGGAACCGAGAGACCCAGTACTTC
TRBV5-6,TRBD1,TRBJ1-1,CASSLTDRARDTEAFF,TGTGCCAGCAGCCTGACCGACAGGGCAAGGGACACTGAAGCTTTCTTT
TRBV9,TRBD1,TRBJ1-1,CASSPLGTVNTEAFF,TGTGCCAGCAGCCCTCTTGGGACAGTGAACACTGAAGCTTTCTTT
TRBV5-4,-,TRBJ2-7,CASSLGGVSQYF,TGTGCCAGCAGCTTGGGAGGCGTGTCGCAGTACTTC
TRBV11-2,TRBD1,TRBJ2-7,CASSNRGLRGHDFYEQYF,TGTGCCAGCAGTAACAGGGGCCTTAGGGGCCACGACTTCTACGAGCAGTACTTC
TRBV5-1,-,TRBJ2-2,CASGQNTGELFF,TGCGCCAGCGGGCAAAACACCGGGGAGCTGTTTTTT
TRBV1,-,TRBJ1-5,CTSSQDWTGDNQPQHF,TGCACCAGCAGCCAAGACTGGACAGGGGACAATCAGCCCCAGCATTTT
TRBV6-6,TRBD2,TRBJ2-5,CASSRTSGRHQETQYF,TGTGCCAGCAGTCGGACTAGCGGGAGGCACCAAGAGACCCAGTACTTC
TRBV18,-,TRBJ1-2,CASSPNREDGYTF,TGTGCCAGCTCTCCCAACAGGGAAGATGGCTACACCTTC
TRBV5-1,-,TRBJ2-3,CASSLSISGVDADTQYF,TGCGCCAGCAGCTTATCAATTTCAGGGGTAGATGCGGATACGCAGTATTTT
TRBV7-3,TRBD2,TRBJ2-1,CASSQSGSSYNEQFF,TGTGCCAGCAGCCAGAGCGGGAGCTCCTACAATGAGCAGTTCTTC
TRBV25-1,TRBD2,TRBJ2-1,CASSAYSGRAYNEQFF,TGTGCCAGCAGTGCTTATAGCGGGAGGGCCTACAATGAGCAGTTCTTC
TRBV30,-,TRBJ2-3,CASNGPAEVGTDTQYF,TGTGCCTCCAATGGCCCAGCGGAGGTCGGCACAGATACGCAGTATTTT
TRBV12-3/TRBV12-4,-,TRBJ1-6,CASGARDNSPLHF,TGTGCCAGCGGGGCCAGAGATAATTCACCCCTCCACTTT
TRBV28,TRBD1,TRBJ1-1,CASGGQGAFF,TGTGCCAGCGGCGGACAGGGGGCTTTCTTT
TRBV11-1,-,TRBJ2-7,CASSLLAGRLYEQYF,TGTGCCAGCAGCTTACTGGCGGGAAGACTCTACGAGCAGTACTTC
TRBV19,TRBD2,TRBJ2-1,CASMGTSGTGNEQFF,TGTGCCAGTATGGGGACTAGCGGGACTGGGAATGAGCAGTTCTTC
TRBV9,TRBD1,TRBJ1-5,CASSAGTGDYQPQHF,TGTGCCAGCAGTGCCGGGACAGGGGATTATCAGCCCCAGCATTTT
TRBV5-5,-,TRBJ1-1,CASSLGANTEAFF,TGTGCCAGCAGCTTAGGGGCCAACACTGAAGCTTTCTTT
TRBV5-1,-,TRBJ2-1,CASSFGAPANEQFF,TGCGCCAGCAGCTTCGGTGCCCCTGCCAATGAGCAGTTCTTC
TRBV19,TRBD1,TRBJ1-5,CASSIKEAGGMIRRHQPQHF,TGTGCCAGTAGTATCAAGGAGGCAGGGGGGATGATTCGGAGGCATCAGCCCCAGCATTTT
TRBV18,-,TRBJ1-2,CASSPKSTGYGYTF,TGTGCCAGCTCACCCAAGAGCACGGGTTATGGCTACACCTTC
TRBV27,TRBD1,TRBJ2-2,CASRRQGTYTGELFF,TGTGCCAGCAGACGACAGGGGACCTACACCGGGGAGCTGTTTTTT